This TCR beta chain was captured by sequencing in a study of regulatory T cells in long-lasting Graves disease. Study-level results: With 2,741 shared public clonotypes, persistent patients exceeded new patients, who shared around 970.

In building TCR beta libraries, iRepertoire HTBI primers were used together with Arm-PCR of CDR3 regions. TCRdb analysed the multiplex PCR reads with MiXCR anew, one entry per CDR3 protein. Of about 500,000 distinct CDR3 sequences in the sample, about 12% were seen once. About this clonotype itself: The antigen remains undetermined.

Time point of the sample: newly diagnosed GD, antithyroid drugs for less than 3 months. PBMCs provided the RNA from which the TCR library was made. These records were also assigned to another study, of T cells in Graves' hyperthyroidism and ophthalmopathy.

The sequenced sample was peripheral blood mononuclear cells (PBMCs), obtained at new diagnosis, from a patient treated with antithyroid drugs. The TCR was taken from a woman in her twenties or thirties with Graves disease.

Here the CDR3 reads CAISLTGNTEAFF. The CDR3 DNA reads TGTGCCATCAGCCTGACAGGGAACACTGAAGCTTTCTTT. The genes are TRBV10-3 and TRBJ1-1; possible D gene TRBD1, 6 bases. Trimming left V 6 bases short and J 1 base short, with 9 bases between. The CDR3 length is 13 residues. Germline loops: CDR1 ENHRY, CDR2 SYGVKD.